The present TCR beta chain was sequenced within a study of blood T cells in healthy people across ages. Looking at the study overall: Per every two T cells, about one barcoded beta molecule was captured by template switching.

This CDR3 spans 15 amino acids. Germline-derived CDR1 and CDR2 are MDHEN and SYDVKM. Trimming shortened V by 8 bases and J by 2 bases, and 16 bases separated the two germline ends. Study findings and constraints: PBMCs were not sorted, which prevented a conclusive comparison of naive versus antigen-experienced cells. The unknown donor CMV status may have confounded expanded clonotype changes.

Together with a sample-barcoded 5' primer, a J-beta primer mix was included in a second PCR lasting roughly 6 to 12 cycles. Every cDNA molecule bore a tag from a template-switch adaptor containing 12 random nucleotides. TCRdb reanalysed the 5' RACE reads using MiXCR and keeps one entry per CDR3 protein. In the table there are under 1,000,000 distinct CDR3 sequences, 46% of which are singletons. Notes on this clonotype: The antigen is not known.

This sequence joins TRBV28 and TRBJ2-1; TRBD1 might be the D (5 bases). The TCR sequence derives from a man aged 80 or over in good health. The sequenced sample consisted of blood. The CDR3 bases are TGTGCCAGCTCAATCCAGGGTCCCCCCTACAATGAGCAGTTCTTC. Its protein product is CASSIQGPPYNEQFF.